The table lists the clone carrying this T cell receptor beta chain with a count of one. Its specificity is unknown. Generated by immunoSEQ multiplex PCR, the TCRdb table keeps only in-frame clones and is missing some. The sample has about 84,000 clones, roughly 86% seen once. The record originates from a study of cytotoxic CD8 clonotypes in ibrutinib-treated CLL. For the study at large: Patient counts were over 9 relapsed/refractory, roughly 15 treatment-naive and around 18 IGHV unmutated. After median 68 months, around 14 stayed in remission, around twelve progressed; responses about 24 partial, 2 complete. General study points: Upon ibrutinib response clonality rose, and upon progression it fell back toward baseline. Sampling times differed between sustained-remission and progressing patients.

Specimen: PBMCs, collected before ibrutinib treatment. This receptor was taken from a human donor with chronic lymphocytic leukemia.

CDR3 in DNA: TGTGCCAGCAGGCGGGACAGTTCCTCTGGAAACACCATATATTTT. Protein sequence: CASRRDSSSGNTIYF. The rearrangement joins TRBV5-8 to TRBJ1-3; 7 positions match TRBD1. Per the germline V gene, CDR1 is SGHTS and CDR2 is YDEGEE. V lost 5 bases to trimming and J lost 0 bases; unmatched junction nucleotides: 5. The CDR3 consists of 15 residues.